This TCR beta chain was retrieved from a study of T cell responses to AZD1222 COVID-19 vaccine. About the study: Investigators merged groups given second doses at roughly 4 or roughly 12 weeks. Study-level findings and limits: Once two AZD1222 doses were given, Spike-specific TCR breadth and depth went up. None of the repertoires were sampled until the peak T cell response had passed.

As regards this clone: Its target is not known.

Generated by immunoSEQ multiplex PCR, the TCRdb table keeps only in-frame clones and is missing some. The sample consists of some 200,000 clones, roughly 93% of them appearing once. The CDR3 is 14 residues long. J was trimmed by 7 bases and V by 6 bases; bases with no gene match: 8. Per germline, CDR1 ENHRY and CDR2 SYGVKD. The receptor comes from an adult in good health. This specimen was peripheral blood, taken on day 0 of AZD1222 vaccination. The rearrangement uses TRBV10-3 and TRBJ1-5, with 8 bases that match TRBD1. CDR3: CAISNDRGVQPQHF. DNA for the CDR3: TGTGCCATCAGCAATGACAGGGGAGTCCAGCCCCAGCATTTT.